The 30 T cell receptor beta chains presented below share a single source sample, sequenced in a study of T-cell memory formation after mild COVID-19. TCRdb re-called the 5' RACE reads with MiXCR, one entry per CDR3 protein. This sample has around 340,000 distinct CDR3 sequences, with about an eighth found just once. The sample was PBMCs or a T cell subset sorted from them (not recorded which). The receptors here all came from a man aged 18 to 35 who had mild COVID-19 (a few samples of this study predate the infection). Cell type and time point are not known.

This clonotype was counted ten times or more. The chain recombines TRBV6-6 with TRBJ2-2; TRBD1 matches 7 bases. The length of the CDR3 is 14 residues. Trimming removed 6 bases from V and 4 bases from J; junction bases left unmatched: 5. CDR1 MNHNY and CDR2 SVGAGI come from the germline V gene (reference sequence). DNA for the CDR3: TGTGCCAGCAGCCCGGGACAGATCACCGGGGAGCTGTTTTTT. This encodes CASSPGQITGELFF.

This clonotype was counted between two and nine times. V gene TRBV12-3 or TRBV12-4 combines with J gene TRBJ2-7, with D perhaps TRBD2 (6 bases). V lost 5 bases and J 0 bases, leaving 17 bases between the germline ends. This CDR3 contains 16 residues. The CDR3 sequence: CASSLPKGGASYEQYF. Written as DNA, the CDR3 is TGTGCCAGCAGTCTTCCCAAGGGCGGGGCCTCCTACGAGCAGTACTTC.

The chain combines TRBV20-1 with TRBJ2-5; 15 nucleotides line up with TRBD2. The CDR3 loop spans 16 amino acids. The ends lost 3 bases at V and 7 bases at J; junction bases unmatched: 9. The germline V gene has CDR1 DFQATT and CDR2 SNEGSKA (reference sequence). CDR3 in amino acids: CSASKGLAGGSGTQYF. The CDR3 nucleotides are TGCAGTGCTAGTAAAGGACTAGCGGGGGGGTCCGGGACCCAGTACTTC.

This rearrangement joins TRBV15 to TRBJ2-3, with D uncertain. V was shortened by 1 base and J by 1 base, with 9 bases between the two germline ends. The CDR3 is 15 amino acids. CDR1 and CDR2 (germline): LNHNV, YYDKDF (reference sequence). The CDR3 region has the DNA TGTGCCACCAGCAGAGCTCCCCAGGGCACAGATACGCAGTATTTT. It encodes CATSRAPQGTDTQYF.

This clonotype was detected only a few times. The chain recombines TRBV28 with TRBJ2-5; the D is unclear. This CDR3 is 13 amino acids long. Germline lookup yields CDR1 MDHEN and CDR2 SYDVKM. The V end was cut by 6 bases, the J end by 3 bases, with 11 bases between. This chain's CDR3 is CASSWRREETQYF. CDR3 sequence (DNA): TGTGCCAGCAGCTGGAGAAGAGAAGAGACCCAGTACTTC. The whole variable domain, remainder taken from reference TRBV28 and TRBJ2-5, is DVKVTQSSRYLVKRTGEKVFLECVQDMDHENMFWYRQDPGLGLRLIYFSYDVKMKEKGDIPEGYSVSREKKERFSLILESASTNQTSMYLCASSWRREETQYFGPGTRLLVL.

The chain links TRBV5-1 to TRBJ1-4; D perhaps matches TRBD1 (5 bases). This CDR3 contains 13 residues. CDR1 and CDR2 (germline): SGHRS, YFSETQ. V was shortened by 3 bases and J by 6 bases, with 9 bases between the two germline ends. The CDR3 nucleotides are TGCGCCAGCAGCTCCAGGGAGGATGAAAAACTGTTTTTT. It codes for CASSSREDEKLFF.

The chain employs TRBV11-2 and TRBJ2-3; perhaps TRBD2 as D (5 bases). The CDR3 is 14 residues long. The V gene lost 8 bases and the J gene lost 2 bases, with 14 bases spanning the gap. Per the germline V gene, CDR1 is SGHAT and CDR2 is FQNNGV. CDR3 residues: CASAREWNTDTQYF. CDR3 nucleotides: TGTGCCAGCGCCCGGGAATGGAACACAGATACGCAGTATTTT.

The sample holds many counts of this clonotype. The chain couples TRBV12-3 or TRBV12-4 to TRBJ1-5; D remains unclear. Deletions cut 6 bases from V and 8 bases from J, with 11 bases between. This CDR3 has 12 residues. The CDR3 loop reads CASRTTAEPQHF. In DNA form, the CDR3 reads TGTGCCAGCAGAACGACCGCGGAGCCCCAGCATTTT.

This clonotype appeared a few times. The V call is TRBV20-1, the J call TRBJ1-2, with D possibly being TRBD1 (5 bases). The CDR3 is made up of 13 amino acids. V was trimmed by 4 bases and J by 5 bases, leaving 14 bases between them. CDR1 is DFQATT and CDR2 is SNEGSKA in the germline V gene (reference sequence). The CDR3 nucleotides read TGCAGTGCTAAGGGGCAGGAGACTTATGGCTACACCTTC. This gives the protein CSAKGQETYGYTF.

This clonotype has a handful of counts. The chain has TRBV5-1 and TRBJ2-6; D not certain. Germline loops: CDR1 SGHRS, CDR2 YFSETQ. The length of the CDR3 is 14 residues. Trimming removed 4 bases at V and 3 bases at J, with 8 bases between. The CDR3 DNA sequence: TGCGCCAGCAGCGCCCGCGTTGGGGCCAACGTCCTGACTTTC. The encoded protein is CASSARVGANVLTF.

This chain uses TRBV9 with TRBJ2-4; possibly TRBD1 or TRBD2 for D (5 bases each). Deletions cut 7 bases from V and 6 bases from J, with 23 bases between. The CDR3 runs to 16 residues. CDR1 is SGDLS and CDR2 is YYNGEE in the germline V gene. The DNA of the CDR3 is TGTGCCAGCTCGCAATATGTGGCCGGGACGGGAAACATTCAGTACTTC. Encoded protein: CASSQYVAGTGNIQYF.

This clonotype turned up a few times. The chain links TRBV6-2 or TRBV6-3 to TRBJ2-1, with TRBD2 matching over 10 bases. There are 16 residues in the CDR3. Per germline, CDR1 MNHEY and CDR2 SVGEGT. The V and J ends lost 0 bases and 12 bases, in that order; junction bases with no gene match: 11. CDR3 nucleotide sequence: TGTGCCAGCAGTTACTCAAGGGGTAGCGGGAGGCAGGGGCAGTTCTTC. Its protein is CASSYSRGSGRQGQFF.

This clonotype was observed a handful of times. CDR3 region: CSVDEYGETQYF. The CDR3, as DNA: TGCAGCGTTGATGAGTATGGCGAGACCCAGTACTTC. V usage is TRBV29-1 and J usage is TRBJ2-5, with D unclear. The CDR3 is 12 residues long. V lost 3 bases and J lost 5, with 10 bases in between. Germline CDR1 SQVTM, CDR2 ANQGSEA. Full variable domain (rest looked up from reference TRBV29-1 and TRBJ2-5): SAVISQKPSRDICQRGTSLTIQCQVDSQVTMMFWYRQQPGQSLTLIATANQGSEATYESGFVIDKFPISRPNLTFSTLTVSNMSPEDSSIYLCSVDEYGETQYFGPGTRLLVL.

A few counts support this clonotype. The CDR3 protein is CASSLARTSYTGELFF. CDR3 DNA: TGCGCCAGCAGCCTGGCGAGGACTAGCTACACCGGGGAGCTGTTTTTT. This rearrangement joins TRBV5-1 to TRBJ2-2; 8 bases are shared with TRBD2. Germline assignment: CDR1 SGHRS and CDR2 YFSETQ. The V and J ends lost 4 bases and 3 bases, in that order; junction bases with no gene match: 8. CDR3 size: 16 residues.

The chain employs TRBV11-2 and TRBJ1-1; no clear D. The CDR3 is made up of 13 amino acids. Germline values: CDR1 SGHAT, CDR2 FQNNGV. V was trimmed by 3 bases and J by 5 bases, leaving 10 bases between them. The CDR3 is CASSFDSLTEAFF. The DNA of the CDR3 is TGTGCCAGCAGCTTCGACTCCTTGACTGAAGCTTTCTTT.

V and J are TRBV5-1 and TRBJ2-5; D is unresolved. CDR3 size: 14 residues. Germline V gene lookup returns CDR1 SGHRS and CDR2 YFSETQ. Trimming took off 4 bases at V and 5 bases at J, with 15 bases between the two ends. CDR3 residues: CASSPGPGWETQYF. The CDR3 DNA sequence: TGCGCCAGCAGCCCCGGACCTGGATGGGAGACCCAGTACTTC.

This clonotype was observed a handful of times. The rearrangement joins TRBV7-9 to TRBJ2-7; the D gene is possibly TRBD2 (6 bases). The V gene lost 3 bases and the J gene lost 3 bases, with 9 bases spanning the gap. Germline V CDR1 and CDR2: SEHNR, FQNEAQ (reference sequence). CDR3 length: 13 amino acids. The chain's CDR3 is CASSFGGVYEQYF. The CDR3, as DNA: TGTGCCAGCAGCTTCGGCGGGGTCTACGAGCAGTACTTC.

The rearrangement uses TRBV7-2 and TRBJ1-1; a possible D gene is TRBD1 (5 bases). Germline V gives CDR1 SGHTA, CDR2 FQGNSA. Trimming took off 5 bases at V and 4 bases at J, with 14 bases between the two ends. The CDR3 has 14 amino acids. The CDR3 DNA sequence: TGTGCCAGCAGCCCTCAGCCGGGGGGCACTGAAGCTTTCTTT. This translates into CASSPQPGGTEAFF.

DNA of the CDR3: TGTGCCAGCAGTCCTCGGGGGGGGAGTCCCTATAATTCACCCCTCCACTTT. Amino acid sequence: CASSPRGGSPYNSPLHF. V gene TRBV12-3 or TRBV12-4 combines with J gene TRBJ1-6, with D possibly matching TRBD1 (5 bases). The length of the CDR3 is 17 residues. V was pared by 5 bases and J by 2 bases, with 16 bases between.

The V call is TRBV6-4, the J call TRBJ2-3; D is unresolved. Looked up from germline, CDR1 is MRHNA and CDR2 is SNTAGT. With 1 base removed from V and 7 bases from J, the gap between germline ends came to 3 bases. The CDR3 totals 11 residues. CDR3 DNA sequence: TGTGCCAGCAGTGACTACCATACGCAGTATTTT. As protein: CASSDYHTQYF.

A single count supports this clonotype. The chain uses TRBV29-1 and TRBJ1-1; D ambiguous. With 6 bases removed from V and 0 bases from J, the gap between germline ends came to 8 bases. The germline V gene has CDR1 SQVTM and CDR2 ANQGSEA. This CDR3 has 12 residues. The CDR3 region is CSVRALNTEAFF. The CDR3 nucleotides read TGCAGCGTGAGGGCATTGAACACTGAAGCTTTCTTT.

The genes are TRBV29-1 and TRBJ1-5; no firm D call. The CDR3 length is 12 residues. Per the germline V gene, CDR1 is SQVTM and CDR2 is ANQGSEA. The V end was cut by 4 bases, the J end by 0 bases, with 4 bases between. The CDR3 spells CSVVDSNQPQHF. DNA for the CDR3: TGCAGCGTTGTAGATAGCAATCAGCCCCAGCATTTT.

The gene calls are TRBV12-5 and TRBJ1-5; D uncertain. The CDR3 covers 13 residues. Looked up from germline, CDR1 is LGHNT and CDR2 is FRNRAP. Trimming took 2 bases from V and 5 from J, leaving 7 bases between them. CDR3 sequence reads: CASGLREDQPQHF. The CDR3, as DNA: TGTGCTAGTGGTTTGAGGGAAGATCAGCCCCAGCATTTT.

This clonotype has only a few counts. The gene calls are TRBV7-2 and TRBJ2-5, with D perhaps matching TRBD2 (5 bases). The germline V gene encodes CDR1 SGHTA and CDR2 FQGNSA. The CDR3 is made up of 14 amino acids. Trimming pared 1 base from V and 5 bases from J, leaving 11 bases between. CDR3 residues: CASSLVPSRETQYF. CDR3 in DNA: TGTGCCAGCAGCTTAGTGCCTAGCAGGGAGACCCAGTACTTC.

This clonotype was detected only a few times. The gene calls are TRBV10-2 and TRBJ1-1, with TRBD1 matching 7 bases. The CDR3 consists of 14 residues. Germline lookup yields CDR1 WSHSY and CDR2 SAAADI. The V gene end was trimmed by 4 bases and the J gene end by 12 bases; junction bases not matched to a gene: 14. CDR3 sequence: CASSAYELDRESFF. The CDR3 DNA is TGCGCCAGCAGTGCATATGAGTTAGACAGGGAGTCTTTCTTT.

J is TRBJ1-1 and V is TRBV20-1, with TRBD1 matching 7 bases. V gave up 5 bases and J gave up 3 bases; unmatched junction bases: 6. This CDR3 is built from 13 residues. Germline CDR1 DFQATT, CDR2 SNEGSKA (reference sequence). The CDR3 spells CSADRAGYTEAFF. The CDR3 DNA follows: TGCAGTGCTGACAGGGCGGGGTACACTGAAGCTTTCTTT.

CDR3 DNA: TGTGCCAGTAGTCTTTGGACTGGAATTAATTCACCCCTCCACTTT. Its translation is CASSLWTGINSPLHF. This sequence joins TRBV19 and TRBJ1-6; no firm D call. V lost 5 bases to trimming and J lost 6 bases, with 14 bases between them. The V gene's germline CDR1 is LNHDA and CDR2 SQIVND (reference sequence). CDR3 length: 15 amino acids.

Regarding this clonotype: A much bigger clone sits one base away, suggesting this may be a read error. The V call is TRBV2, the J call TRBJ1-6; 7 bases agree with TRBD1. Per the germline V gene, CDR1 is SNHLY and CDR2 is FYNNEI. This CDR3 contains 14 residues. Trimming cost V 7 bases and J 5 bases; bases outside gene matches: 5. This CDR3 reads CASNAGGNNSPLHF. The CDR3 DNA reads as TGTGCCAGCAATGCAGGGGGGAATAATTCACCCCTCCACTTT.

This clonotype was detected only a few times. The rearrangement joins TRBV5-1 to TRBJ2-2; 9 nucleotides line up with TRBD1. This CDR3 comprises 17 residues. V lost 4 bases to trimming and J lost 0 bases; unmatched junction nucleotides: 7. Germline lookup yields CDR1 SGHRS and CDR2 YFSETQ. CDR3 protein: CASSPTGTGTNTGELFF. In nucleotides, the CDR3 is TGCGCCAGCAGCCCGACAGGGACAGGGACGAACACCGGGGAGCTGTTTTTT.

CDR3 nucleotide sequence: TGTGCCTGGAATAGGGACAGGAGCTCCTATAATTCACCCCTCCACTTT. Translating it yields CAWNRDRSSYNSPLHF. The chain combines TRBV30 with TRBJ1-6, with 8 bases fitting TRBD1. CDR3 size: 16 residues. V lost 4 bases, J lost 0 bases, and 5 bases stayed unmatched. Germline assignment: CDR1 GTSNPN and CDR2 SVGIG (reference sequence).